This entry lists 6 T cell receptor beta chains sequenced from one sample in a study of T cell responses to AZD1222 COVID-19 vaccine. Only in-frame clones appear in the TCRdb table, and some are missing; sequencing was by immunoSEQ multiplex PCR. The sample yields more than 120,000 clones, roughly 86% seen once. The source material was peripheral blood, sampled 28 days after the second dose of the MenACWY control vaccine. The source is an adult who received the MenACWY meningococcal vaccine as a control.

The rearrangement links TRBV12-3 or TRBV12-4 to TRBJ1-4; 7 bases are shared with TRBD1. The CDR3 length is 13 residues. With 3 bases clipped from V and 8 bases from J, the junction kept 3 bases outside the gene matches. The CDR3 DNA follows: TGTGCCAGCAGTTTGGACAGGAGGGAAAAACTGTTTTTT. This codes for CASSLDRREKLFF.

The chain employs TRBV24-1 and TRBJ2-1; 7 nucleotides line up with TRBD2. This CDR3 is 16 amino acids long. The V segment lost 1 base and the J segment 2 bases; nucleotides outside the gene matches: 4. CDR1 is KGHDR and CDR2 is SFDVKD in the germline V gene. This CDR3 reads CATSDFRAGTYNEQFF. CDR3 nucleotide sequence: TGTGCCACCAGTGATTTTCGAGCGGGGACCTACAATGAGCAGTTCTTC.

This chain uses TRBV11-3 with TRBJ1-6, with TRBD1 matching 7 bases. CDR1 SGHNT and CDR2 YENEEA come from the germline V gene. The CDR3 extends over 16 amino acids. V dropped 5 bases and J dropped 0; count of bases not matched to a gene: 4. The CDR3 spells CASSQTGSSYNSPLHF. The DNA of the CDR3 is TGTGCCAGCAGCCAGACAGGGAGCTCCTATAATTCACCCCTCCACTTT. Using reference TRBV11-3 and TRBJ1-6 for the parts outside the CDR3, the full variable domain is EAGVVQSPRYKIIEKKQPVAFWCNPISGHNTLYWYLQNLGQGPELLIRYENEEAVDDSQLPKDRFSAERLKGVDSTLKIQPAELGDSAVYLCASSQTGSSYNSPLHFGNGTRLTVT.

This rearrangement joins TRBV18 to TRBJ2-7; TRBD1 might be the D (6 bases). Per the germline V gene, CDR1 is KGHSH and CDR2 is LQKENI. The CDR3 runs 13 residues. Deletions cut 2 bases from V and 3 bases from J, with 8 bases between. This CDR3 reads CASSPTGLYEQYF. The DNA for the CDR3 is TGTGCCAGCTCACCAACAGGGCTCTACGAGCAGTACTTC.

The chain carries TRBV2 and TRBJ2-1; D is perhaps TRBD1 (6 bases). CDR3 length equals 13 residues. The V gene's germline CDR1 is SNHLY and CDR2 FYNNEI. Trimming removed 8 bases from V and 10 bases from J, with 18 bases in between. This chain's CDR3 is CASAFKGGGEQFF. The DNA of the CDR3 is TGTGCCAGCGCCTTCAAAGGGGGTGGCGAGCAGTTCTTC.

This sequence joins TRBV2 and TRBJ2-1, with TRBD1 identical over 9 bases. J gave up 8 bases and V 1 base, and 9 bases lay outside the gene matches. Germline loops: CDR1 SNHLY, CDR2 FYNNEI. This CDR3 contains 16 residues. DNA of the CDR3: TGTGCCAGCAGTGAAGGGTGGACAGGGGTCTTAGATGAGCAGTTCTTC. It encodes CASSEGWTGVLDEQFF.